This T cell receptor beta chain was identified in a study of identical twins. Overall study findings and caveats: Abundant beta clonotypes from cord blood bore fewer insertions; memory repertoires lacked this pattern.

cDNA carried unique molecular identifiers, and a universal primer site was added by template switching. One entry per CDR3 protein, called by TCRdb with MiXCR from the 5' RACE reads. The profile shows about 900,000 distinct CDR3 sequences, 10% to 15% of them singletons. Per the germline V gene, CDR1 is MNHNS and CDR2 is SASEGT. Deletions cut 5 bases from V and 8 bases from J, with 18 bases between. The CDR3 runs 14 residues. About this clonotype itself: Antigen: not known.

This sample was shared with a second study, whose subject was yellow fever vaccine responses in identical twins. That report notes: After vaccination, twins' T cell response reportedly seemed partly convergent, partly personalized.

This TCR came from a woman under 30 in good health. The sequenced material came from PBMCs. This chain connects TRBV6-1 to TRBJ1-2; D may be TRBD1 (5 bases). The CDR3, as DNA: TGTGCCAGCAGTCGAACAGGCGATGTTTACGGCTACACCTTC. The encoded protein is CASSRTGDVYGYTF.